This is a list of T cell receptor beta chains from one sample in a study of blood T cell repertoires in COVID-19. This table comes from immunoSEQ multiplex PCR, and its TCRdb copy is limited to in-frame clones, with some not included. The table has around 450,000 clones, roughly 87% seen once; the top ten hold about 0.63%. Sample: PBMCs or T cells enriched from blood (not recorded which). Receptors were obtained from a man aged 18 to 29 who had recovered from COVID-19. Both conserved end residues are part of each CDR3. The order of the fields is clone size, V gene, J gene, D gene, CDR3 DNA, CDR3 protein. D genes are given only for firm matches. Size tells how often a clone was seen (once, few, many) or the class of an expanded clone, and some rows leave it out.

.	TRBV2	TRBJ2-2	TRBD1	TGTGCCAGCAGCACCGGGACAGCGAACACCGGGGAGCTGTTTTTT	CASSTGTANTGELFF
.	TRBV12-3/TRBV12-4	TRBJ1-2	.	TGTGCCAGCCGTCAGGCCGGAGGTGGCTACACCTTC	CASRQAGGGYTF
.	TRBV10-3	TRBJ1-1	.	TGTGCCATCAGTGGGGCGATGTACACTGAAGCTTTCTTT	CAISGAMYTEAFF
.	TRBV6-5	TRBJ2-7	TRBD1	TGTGCCAGCAGTCCCACAGGGGGCTCTTACGAGCAGTACTTC	CASSPTGGSYEQYF
.	TRBV9	TRBJ1-1	TRBD1	TGTGCCAGCAGTGTGACAGGGGTAACTGAAGCTTTCTTT	CASSVTGVTEAFF
.	TRBV3-1/TRBV3-2	TRBJ2-3	TRBD2	TGTGCCAGCAGCCAGGCGGGAGCGGTCACAGATACGCAGTATTTT	CASSQAGAVTDTQYF
.	TRBV28	TRBJ1-1	TRBD1	TGTGCCAGCAGCCGTTGGGGGACAGGGGGCAGTGACACTGAAGCTTTCTTT	CASSRWGTGGSDTEAFF
few	TRBV3-1/TRBV3-2	TRBJ1-4	.	TGTGCCAGCACTCGGTCAGAGGGTTCTGAAAAACTGTTTTTT	CASTRSEGSEKLFF
.	TRBV5-4	TRBJ1-1	.	TGTGCCAGCAGCTTGGCCGGGAGCACTGAAGCTTTCTTT	CASSLAGSTEAFF
.	TRBV6-5	TRBJ1-2	TRBD1	TGTGCCAGCAGCCGAGGGACAGAATGGATCTATGGCTACACCTTC	CASSRGTEWIYGYTF
.	TRBV30	TRBJ2-5	TRBD2	TGTGCCTGGACAGGAAGCGGGAGTCCCTGGGAGACCCAGTACTTC	CAWTGSGSPWETQYF
.	TRBV5-8	TRBJ1-5	TRBD1	TGTGCCAGCACCGCTAACGACAGGGGGAGCAATCAGCCCCAGCATTTT	CASTANDRGSNQPQHF
.	TRBV7-9	TRBJ1-6	TRBD1	TGTGCCAGCAGCCCCGGACAGGGAGATTCACCCCTCCACTTT	CASSPGQGDSPLHF
.	TRBV2	TRBJ1-5	.	TGTGCCAGCAGTATTGATGGGGCTTCTGTCCAGCCCCAGCATTTT	CASSIDGASVQPQHF
.	TRBV5-8	TRBJ1-1	.	TGTGCCAGCAGCTTAAGGAGGGAAGCTTTCTTT	CASSLRREAFF
.	TRBV27	TRBJ1-2	.	TGTGCCAGCACCCCCTCCCTGCAGGGGAACTATGGCTACACCTTC	CASTPSLQGNYGYTF
.	TRBV5-6	TRBJ1-6	.	TGTGCCAGCAGCTTGGGCCAGGGGTTCAATTCACCCCTCCACTTT	CASSLGQGFNSPLHF
.	TRBV3-1/TRBV3-2	TRBJ1-4	.	TGTGCCAGCAGCCAAGACCAGAAGAATGAAAAACTGTTTTTT	CASSQDQKNEKLFF
.	TRBV3-1/TRBV3-2	TRBJ2-3	.	TGTGCCAGCAGCCAAGGGGGCCCAGATACGCAGTATTTT	CASSQGGPDTQYF
.	TRBV4-1	TRBJ1-3	.	TGCGCCAGCAGCCAATCGGGGTCCGGAAACACCATATATTTT	CASSQSGSGNTIYF
once	TRBV6-5	TRBJ1-5	.	TGTGCCAGCAGAACTCCGGGGGGCGCGGATCAGCCCCAGCATTTT	CASRTPGGADQPQHF
.	TRBV29-1	TRBJ2-1	.	TGCAGCGTTGAAGAGGCAGGGGGGAATTACAATGAGCAGTTCTTC	CSVEEAGGNYNEQFF
few	TRBV3-1/TRBV3-2	TRBJ1-2	.	TGTGCCAGCAGCCCTACAGGAATCTATGGCTACACCTTC	CASSPTGIYGYTF
.	TRBV11-3	TRBJ2-4	TRBD1	TGTGCCAGCAGCCAGGGGGCGACCAAAAACATTCAGTACTTC	CASSQGATKNIQYF
few	TRBV19	TRBJ1-2	TRBD1	TGTGCCAGTACCCCCCGAAACAGGGGTGATGGCTACACCTTC	CASTPRNRGDGYTF
.	TRBV4-1	TRBJ1-5	.	TGCGCCAGCAGCCAAGATTTTTCGCGGGAACTCAGCAATCAGCCCCAGCATTTT	CASSQDFSRELSNQPQHF
.	TRBV4-1	TRBJ2-7	TRBD2	TGCGCCAGCAGCCAAGATATGGCGGGAGGAAACGAGCAGTACTTC	CASSQDMAGGNEQYF
.	TRBV28	TRBJ1-5	.	TGTGCCAGCAGCCCCTCAGGGGCCGCTCGCCGAGGGCAGCCCCAGCATTTT	CASSPSGAARRGQPQHF
.	TRBV6-5	TRBJ1-2	.	TGTGCCAGCAGTTACTCAGGGGATGGCTACACCTTC	CASSYSGDGYTF
.	TRBV30	TRBJ2-5	TRBD1	TGTGCCTGGAGGGCTGCGGGACAGGGCGGGACCCAGTACTTC	CAWRAAGQGGTQYF
few	TRBV9	TRBJ2-3	.	TGTGCCAGCAGCGTAGAGGGGACAGATACGCAGTATTTT	CASSVEGTDTQYF